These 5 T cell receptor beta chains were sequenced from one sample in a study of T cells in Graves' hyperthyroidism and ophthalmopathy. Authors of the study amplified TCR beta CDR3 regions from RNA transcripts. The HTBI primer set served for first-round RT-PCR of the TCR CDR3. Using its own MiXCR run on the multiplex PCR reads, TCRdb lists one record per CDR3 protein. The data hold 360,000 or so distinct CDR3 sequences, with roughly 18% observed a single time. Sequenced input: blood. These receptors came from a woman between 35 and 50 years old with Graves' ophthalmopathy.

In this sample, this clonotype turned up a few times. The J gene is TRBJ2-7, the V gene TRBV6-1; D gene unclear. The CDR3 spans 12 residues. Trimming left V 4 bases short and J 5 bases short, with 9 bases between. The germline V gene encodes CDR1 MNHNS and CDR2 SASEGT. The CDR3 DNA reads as TGTGCCAGCAGTGTACGCAGGAACGAGCAGTACTTC. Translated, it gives CASSVRRNEQYF.

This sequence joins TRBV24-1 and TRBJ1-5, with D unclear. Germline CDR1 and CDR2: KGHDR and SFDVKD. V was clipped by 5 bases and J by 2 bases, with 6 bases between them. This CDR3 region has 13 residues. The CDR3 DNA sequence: TGTGCCACCAGTGCTTCCGGCAATCAGCCCCAGCATTTT. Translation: CATSASGNQPQHF.

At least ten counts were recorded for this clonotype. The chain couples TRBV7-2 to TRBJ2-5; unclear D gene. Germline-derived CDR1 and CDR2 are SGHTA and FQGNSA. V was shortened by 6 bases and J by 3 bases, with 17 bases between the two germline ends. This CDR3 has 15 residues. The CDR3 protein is CASSLESLPKETQYF. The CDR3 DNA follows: TGTGCCAGCAGTTTGGAAAGTCTACCGAAAGAGACCCAGTACTTC.

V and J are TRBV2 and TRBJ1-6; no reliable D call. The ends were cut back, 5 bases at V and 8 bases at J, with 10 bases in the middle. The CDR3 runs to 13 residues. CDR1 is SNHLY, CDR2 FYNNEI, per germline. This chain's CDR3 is CASSPKLDSPLHF. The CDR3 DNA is TGTGCCAGCAGTCCAAAACTGGATTCACCCCTCCACTTT.

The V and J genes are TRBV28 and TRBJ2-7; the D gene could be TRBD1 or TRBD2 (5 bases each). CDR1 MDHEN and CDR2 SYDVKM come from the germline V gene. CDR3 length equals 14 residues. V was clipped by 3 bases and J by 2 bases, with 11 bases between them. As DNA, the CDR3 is TGTGCCAGCAGTTTGGGACCGAGTACCTACGAGCAGTACTTC. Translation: CASSLGPSTYEQYF.